Reported below is one T cell receptor beta chain. The data belong to a study of shared clonotypes between healthy human individuals. Repertoires were generated with immunoSEQ multiplex PCR, while TCRdb's copy carries only in-frame clones and drops some. Among approximately 2,300,000 clones listed, about nine tenths were seen once. Germline CDR1 LNHDA, CDR2 SQIVND (reference sequence). The CDR3 covers 16 residues. Deletions cut 1 base from V and 2 bases from J, with 12 bases between. Material for sequencing was naive CD4+ T cells from PBMCs. Documented subset: CD45RA+ positively selected. This chain uses TRBV19 with TRBJ2-4, with D unclear. The sequence was collected from a man between 18 and 35 years old in good health. Some clones in this sample may be carry-over from other donors' samples. In nucleotides, the CDR3 is TGTGCCAGTAGTATAGTTTACCCAGATCCCAAAAACATTCAGTACTTC. Translated: CASSIVYPDPKNIQYF.